These 10 T cell receptor beta chains came from one sample sequenced in a study of T cell repertoires in cytomegalovirus infection. TCRdb fed the reads into MiXCR, producing one record per CDR3 protein. The sample lists around 210,000 distinct CDR3 sequences, 5% to 8.5% occurring once. The sequenced sample was PBMCs. The receptors originated from a human donor in good health (CMV status not recorded). Some clones in this sample may be carry-over from other donors' samples.

This clonotype was recorded at least ten times. This chain uses TRBV10-3 with TRBJ2-2, with 9 bases matching TRBD1. The germline gives CDR1 ENHRY, CDR2 SYGVKD. The CDR3 runs to 16 residues. The V and J ends lost 4 bases and 6 bases, in that order; junction bases with no gene match: 9. The CDR3 here is CAISGARDREAGELFF. The CDR3 DNA reads TGTGCCATCAGTGGTGCCCGGGACAGGGAAGCCGGGGAGCTGTTTTTT.

This clonotype was counted only a few times. V is TRBV2 and J is TRBJ1-4, with unresolved D. Trimming stripped 6 bases from V and 8 bases from J, with 10 bases between. CDR1 and CDR2 from the germline V gene are SNHLY and FYNNEI. The CDR3 spans 12 residues. The CDR3 sequence is CASRWTKEKLFF. The CDR3 nucleotides are TGTGCCAGCAGGTGGACCAAAGAAAAACTGTTTTTT.

The chain links TRBV28 to TRBJ1-1; TRBD1 matches 8 bases. The CDR3 has 15 residues. The ends lost 6 bases at V and 6 bases at J; junction bases unmatched: 12. Germline V lookup: CDR1 MDHEN, CDR2 SYDVKM. The CDR3 region has the DNA TGTGCCAGCAGACTAAGGACAGGGATCCCCGCTGAAGCTTTCTTT. Protein product: CASRLRTGIPAEAFF. The full variable domain, completed using reference TRBV28 and TRBJ1-1, is DVKVTQSSRYLVKRTGEKVFLECVQDMDHENMFWYRQDPGLGLRLIYFSYDVKMKEKGDIPEGYSVSREKKERFSLILESASTNQTSMYLCASRLRTGIPAEAFFGQGTRLTVV.

This clonotype was counted a few times. The rearrangement joins TRBV15 to TRBJ2-1; the D gene is possibly TRBD2 (6 bases). V lost 3 bases and J 5 bases, leaving 14 bases between the germline ends. Germline V CDR1 and CDR2: LNHNV, YYDKDF (reference sequence). This CDR3 is 15 amino acids long. The CDR3 protein is CATSSEGLVDNEQFF. In DNA, the CDR3 is TGTGCCACCAGCAGTGAGGGACTGGTCGACAATGAGCAGTTCTTC.

This clonotype occurred many times. This chain uses TRBV12-3 or TRBV12-4 with TRBJ1-2; 11 bases map to TRBD1. The J segment lost 0 bases and the V segment lost 6 bases, leaving 0 bases of the junction unmatched. This CDR3 contains 14 residues. CDR3 protein: CASRGQGANYGYTF. In nucleotides, the CDR3 is TGTGCCAGCAGGGGACAGGGGGCTAACTATGGCTACACCTTC.

This clonotype was recorded a few times. This chain's CDR3 is CASSLSSGGTGELFF. The CDR3 DNA is TGTGCCAGCAGTTTATCTTCAGGGGGCACCGGGGAGCTGTTTTTT. This chain connects TRBV28 to TRBJ2-2; TRBD1 matches 7 bases. With V trimmed by 1 base and J by 4 bases, 3 bases remained unmatched. Per germline, CDR1 MDHEN and CDR2 SYDVKM. There are 15 residues in the CDR3.

This clonotype was picked up many times. The CDR3 protein is CASSPTVLPGANVLTF. CDR3 coding DNA: TGTGCCAGCAGTCCAACGGTTCTCCCTGGGGCCAACGTCCTGACTTTC. The V gene is TRBV12-3 or TRBV12-4, the J gene TRBJ2-6; D uncertain. V lost 5 bases and J 2 bases, leaving 13 bases between the germline ends. The CDR3 loop spans 16 amino acids.

This clonotype was counted at least ten times. The rearrangement uses TRBV6-5 and TRBJ2-7; TRBD2 might be the D (6 bases). This CDR3 region has 13 residues. CDR1 and CDR2 from the germline V gene are MNHEY and SVGAGI. Trimming shortened V by 7 bases and J by 0 bases, and 10 bases separated the two germline ends. The CDR3 sequence is CASKGRNSYEQYF. Written as DNA, the CDR3 is TGTGCCAGCAAGGGGAGGAACTCCTACGAGCAGTACTTC.

This clonotype appeared many times. This chain links TRBV7-2 with TRBJ1-3; D is uncertain. V lost 2 bases to trimming and J lost 4 bases, with 15 bases between them. CDR3 length: 16 residues. CDR1 is SGHTA, CDR2 FQGNSA, per germline. CDR3 in DNA: TGTGCCAGCAGCTTAATAGCGGAACGAAGGGGAAACACCATATATTTT. Protein sequence: CASSLIAERRGNTIYF.

The chain joins TRBV30 to TRBJ2-3, with D possibly being TRBD2 (6 bases). This CDR3 is built from 13 residues. Germline V lookup: CDR1 GTSNPN, CDR2 SVGIG (reference sequence). V was shortened by 5 bases and J by 0 bases, with 9 bases between the two germline ends. The CDR3 region has the DNA TGTGCCTGGGCGGCGGGGAGCACAGATACGCAGTATTTT. Its protein is CAWAAGSTDTQYF.